The 30 T cell receptor beta chains presented below share a single source sample, sequenced in a study of tumour-infiltrating T cells in Burkitt lymphoma. Assay: immunoSEQ multiplex PCR; the TCRdb copy retains only in-frame clones and omits some. Here the sample spans 2,000 to 2,500 clones, approximately 15% being singletons. The sample comprised tumor tissue. The source of these receptors is a human donor with Burkitt lymphoma.

In its sample, this clone ranks as large (0.1 to 1%). The chain uses TRBV6-5 and TRBJ2-2; no clear D gene. The CDR3 spans 12 residues. CDR1 is MNHEY, CDR2 SVGAGI, per germline. Between the trimmed V and J ends, which lost 6 bases and 1 base, there was a span of 3 bases. The CDR3 DNA is TGTGCCAGCAGAGGGAACACCGGGGAGCTGTTTTTT. Its protein is CASRGNTGELFF.

There are a few counts of this clone. The chain uses TRBV6-5 and TRBJ2-7, with no clear D. Germline lookup yields CDR1 MNHEY and CDR2 SVGAGI. Trimming pared 6 bases from V and 6 bases from J, leaving 15 bases between. The CDR3 is 13 amino acids. The CDR3 DNA is TGTGCCAGCAGCCCCTCTTTGGTCCGCGAGCAGTACTTC. It encodes CASSPSLVREQYF.

This clone was recorded a few times. The rearrangement joins TRBV6-5 to TRBJ1-2; perhaps TRBD1 as D (6 bases). Trimming removed 10 bases at V and 4 bases at J, with 16 bases between. The CDR3 runs to 13 residues. CDR1 is MNHEY and CDR2 is SVGAGI in the germline V gene. CDR3 bases: TGTGCCACCCTGGGACAAAACAGCTATGGCTACACCTTC. It encodes CATLGQNSYGYTF.

This clone has only a few counts. V is TRBV7-9 and J is TRBJ2-5, with TRBD1 matching 9 bases. The CDR3 sequence is 15 residues long. V lost 3 bases, J lost 5 bases, and 7 bases stayed unmatched. The germline V gene has CDR1 SEHNR and CDR2 FQNEAQ (reference sequence). CDR3 nucleotides: TGTGCCAGCAGCTTCGGGACAGGGTTGTTGGAGACCCAGTACTTC. Translation gives CASSFGTGLLETQYF.

The rearrangement joins TRBV2 to TRBJ1-5, with TRBD1 as a possible D gene (5 bases). Between the trimmed V and J ends, which lost 8 bases and 4 bases, there was a span of 12 bases. The germline CDR1 and CDR2 sequences are SNHLY and FYNNEI. The CDR3 length is 13 residues. The CDR3, as DNA: TGTGCCAGCTGGGGGGGTGGGAATCAGCCCCAGCATTTT. Translated: CASWGGGNQPQHF.

CDR3 nucleotide sequence: TGTGCCAGCAGTGGGACAGGGGGCAGCAGTAACTATGGCTACACCTTC. It is translated as CASSGTGGSSNYGYTF. The rearrangement joins TRBV6-6 to TRBJ1-2; 12 bases fit TRBD1. V was pared by 5 bases and J by 1 base, with 5 bases of the junction left unmatched. This CDR3 region has 16 residues. Germline assignment: CDR1 MNHNY and CDR2 SVGAGI (reference sequence).

The gene calls are TRBV27 and TRBJ1-2; tentative D call: TRBD1 (5 bases). Germline lookup yields CDR1 MNHEY and CDR2 SMNVEV (reference sequence). The length of the CDR3 is 16 residues. The V gene lost 4 bases and the J gene lost 2 bases, with 17 bases spanning the gap. CDR3 in DNA: TGTGCCAGCAGTTCTGTGTGGGACGTGTCGAACTATGGCTACACCTTC. This sequence encodes CASSSVWDVSNYGYTF.

This chain uses TRBV2 with TRBJ1-2, with D perhaps matching TRBD1 (6 bases). The germline V gene encodes CDR1 SNHLY and CDR2 FYNNEI. The germline V and J ends were trimmed by 3 bases and 2 bases, with 7 bases remaining between them. The CDR3 runs 13 residues. CDR3 in DNA: TGTGCCAGCAGTGAGGACAGAAACTATGGCTACACCTTC. Protein sequence: CASSEDRNYGYTF.

There are a few counts of this clone. V gene TRBV29-1 combines with J gene TRBJ1-1; no firm D call. V dropped 1 base and J dropped 4 bases, with 19 bases sitting between them. The germline CDR1 and CDR2 sequences are SQVTM and ANQGSEA. The CDR3 spans 16 residues. In DNA form, the CDR3 reads TGCAGCGTTGAAGGGCACATGAGTTGGGGAAGCACTGAAGCTTTCTTT. It is translated as CSVEGHMSWGSTEAFF.

Turning to this clone: A read error may account for a junction end that differs from germline. The same CDR3 is also encoded by other DNA sequences in this sample. In DNA form, the CDR3 reads TGTGCCAGTAGCTTCAGCTACACTGAAGCTTTCTTT. Protein: CASSFSYTEAFF. The chain joins TRBV5-4 to TRBJ1-1; D is uncertain. This CDR3 comprises 12 residues. Per the germline V gene, CDR1 is SGHNT and CDR2 is YYREEE (reference sequence). Full variable domain (remainder filled in from reference TRBV5-4 and TRBJ1-1): ETGVTQSPTHLIKTRGQQVTLRCSSQSGHNTVSWYQQALGQGPQFIFQYYREEENGRGNFPPRFSGLQFPNYSSELNVNALELDDSALYLCASSFSYTEAFFGQGTRLTVV.

The sample holds a few counts of this clone. The chain combines TRBV19 with TRBJ1-4; no firm D call. Trimming left V 3 bases short and J 7 bases short, with 9 bases between. CDR1 LNHDA and CDR2 SQIVND come from the germline V gene (reference sequence). The CDR3 loop spans 13 amino acids. The CDR3 nucleotides read TGTGCCAGTAGTATTTGGGTTGGTGAAAAACTGTTTTTT. Amino acids: CASSIWVGEKLFF.

This clone came up a few times. This chain joins TRBV6-6 and TRBJ2-7, with 8 nucleotides matching TRBD2. This CDR3 is built from 14 residues. V shed 0 bases and J 7 bases; nucleotides not matched to a gene: 5. CDR1 and CDR2 from the germline V gene are MNHNY and SVGAGI (reference sequence). The CDR3 DNA reads TGTGCCAGCAGTTACTCGGGACTAGAGAAGGAGCAGTACTTC. Translated: CASSYSGLEKEQYF.

This sequence joins TRBV29-1 and TRBJ2-3; 11 nucleotides line up with TRBD2. The V gene end was trimmed by 3 bases and the J gene end by 0 bases; junction bases not matched to a gene: 8. The germline gives CDR1 SQVTM, CDR2 ANQGSEA. The CDR3 has 17 amino acids. CDR3 residues: CSVDPSGGYTSTDTQYF. Written as DNA, the CDR3 is TGCAGCGTTGATCCTAGCGGGGGGTATACGAGCACAGATACGCAGTATTTT.

The chain recombines TRBV5-5 with TRBJ1-5; maybe TRBD1 (5 bases). V dropped 3 bases and J dropped 0 bases, with 10 bases sitting between them. This CDR3 region has 15 residues. Germline assignment: CDR1 SGHKS and CDR2 YYEKEE (reference sequence). CDR3 nucleotides: TGTGCCAGCAGCTCGACAGTGATTAGCAATCAGCCCCAGCATTTT. Translation gives CASSSTVISNQPQHF.

This clone was counted between two and nine times. The DNA of the CDR3 is TGTGCCAGCAGTCATCAATTCTCGAACACCGGGGAGCTGTTTTTT. Protein: CASSHQFSNTGELFF. The chain has TRBV6-5 and TRBJ2-2; the D is unclear. The CDR3 runs 15 residues. Between the trimmed V and J ends, which lost 5 bases and 0 bases, there was a span of 10 bases. Germline V gene lookup returns CDR1 MNHEY and CDR2 SVGAGI.

In its sample, this clone was seen a few times. V is TRBV10-3 and J is TRBJ1-2; D is unclear. The germline CDR1 and CDR2 sequences are ENHRY and SYGVKD. This CDR3 comprises 13 residues. V lost 3 bases and J lost 6, with 11 bases in between. The CDR3 is CAISDLGIDGYTF. CDR3 DNA: TGTGCCATCAGTGATCTAGGGATTGATGGCTACACCTTC.

In its sample, this clone was seen a few times. The chain links TRBV30 to TRBJ1-4; D gene ambiguous. The length of the CDR3 is 16 residues. The germline V gene has CDR1 GTSNPN and CDR2 SVGIG (reference sequence). V gave up 3 bases and J gave up 6 bases, with 20 bases separating them. CDR3 bases: TGTGCCTGGAGAGATAAGAACGGAGACAAATATGAAAAACTGTTTTTT. Translating it yields CAWRDKNGDKYEKLFF.

V and J are TRBV7-9 and TRBJ1-1; TRBD1 matches 10 bases. This CDR3 is 13 amino acids long. The germline gives CDR1 SEHNR, CDR2 FQNEAQ (reference sequence). V lost 1 base and J lost 11; bases outside the gene matches: 4. The CDR3 DNA reads as TGTGCCAGCAGCTTAGGACAGGGGGCCAAGGCTTTCTTT. Protein sequence: CASSLGQGAKAFF. Drawing the rest from reference TRBV7-9 and TRBJ1-1, the complete variable domain is DTGVSQNPRHKITKRGQNVTFRCDPISEHNRLYWYRQTLGQGPEFLTYFQNEAQLEKSRLLSDRFSAERPKGSFSTLEIQRTEQGDSAMYLCASSLGQGAKAFFGQGTRLTVV.

This chain uses TRBV6-1 with TRBJ1-5; D not certain. The germline CDR1 and CDR2 sequences are MNHNS and SASEGT. Trimming shortened V by 2 bases and J by 4 bases, and 9 bases separated the two germline ends. The CDR3 consists of 14 residues. The CDR3 spells CASSEYDSNQPQHF. The DNA of the CDR3 is TGTGCCAGCAGTGAATACGACTCTAATCAGCCCCAGCATTTT.

This clone occurred a few times. CDR3: CASSSVGRGNTGELFF. The CDR3 DNA sequence: TGTGCCAGCAGCTCGGTGGGGCGGGGGAACACCGGGGAGCTGTTTTTT. This chain connects TRBV5-4 to TRBJ2-2, with D possibly matching TRBD2 (6 bases). Trimming cost V 3 bases and J 1 base, with 13 bases left between them. Germline CDR1 reads SGHNT; CDR2 reads YYREEE (reference sequence). This CDR3 is built from 16 residues.

This chain links TRBV29-1 with TRBJ2-3; 8 nucleotides match TRBD2. CDR1 and CDR2 from the germline V gene are SQVTM and ANQGSEA. The CDR3 is 12 amino acids. Trimming took 4 bases from V and 3 from J; bases not matched to a gene: 0. The CDR3 loop is CSVGLATDTQYF. The CDR3 DNA follows: TGCAGCGTTGGACTAGCGACAGATACGCAGTATTTT.

Only a few counts were recorded for this clone. This rearrangement joins TRBV2 to TRBJ2-5, with a possible D match to TRBD1 (5 bases). V shed 7 bases and J shed 3 bases, with 9 bases lying between them. The CDR3 consists of 12 residues. Germline CDR1 SNHLY, CDR2 FYNNEI. The CDR3 DNA sequence: TGTGCCAGCACTCAGGGTAAAGAGACCCAGTACTTC. Translated: CASTQGKETQYF. The full variable domain, in which reference TRBV2 and TRBJ2-5 provide the parts outside the CDR3, is EPEVTQTPSHQVTQMGQEVILRCVPISNHLYFYWYRQILGQKVEFLVSFYNNEISEKSEIFDDQFSVERPDGSNFTLKIRSTKLEDSAMYFCASTQGKETQYFGPGTRLLVL.

This clone appeared a few times. V and J are TRBV7-9 and TRBJ1-6; tentative D call: TRBD1 (5 bases). This CDR3 has 13 residues. Trimming took off 1 base at V and 10 bases at J, with 8 bases between the two ends. From germline, CDR1 is SEHNR and CDR2 FQNEAQ (reference sequence). CDR3 DNA: TGTGCCAGCAGCTTAGGGGAGGGGTCACCCCTCCACTTT. Protein product: CASSLGEGSPLHF. Looking up the rest from reference TRBV7-9 and TRBJ1-6 gives the full variable domain: DTGVSQNPRHKITKRGQNVTFRCDPISEHNRLYWYRQTLGQGPEFLTYFQNEAQLEKSRLLSDRFSAERPKGSFSTLEIQRTEQGDSAMYLCASSLGEGSPLHFGNGTRLTVT.

This rearrangement joins TRBV29-1 to TRBJ1-3; weak D call: TRBD1 (6 bases). V was clipped by 7 bases and J by 2 bases, with 12 bases between them. Germline CDR1 reads SQVTM; CDR2 reads ANQGSEA. The CDR3 contains 13 residues. The CDR3 region has the DNA TGCAGCGGGCAACAGGGTGCTGGAAACACCATATATTTT. Its protein is CSGQQGAGNTIYF.

This clone showed up just a few times. The V and J genes are TRBV19 and TRBJ1-1, with 10 bases fitting TRBD1. The CDR3 covers 13 residues. Germline V gene data show CDR1 as LNHDA and CDR2 as SQIVND (reference sequence). Germline trimming cut 10 bases from V and 3 bases from J; bases unmatched to any gene: 5. CDR3 DNA sequence: TGTGCCACCGAGGGACAGGGGCACACTGAAGCTTTCTTT. This gives the protein CATEGQGHTEAFF.

The genes are TRBV2 and TRBJ2-1; D gene ambiguous. V was shortened by 1 base and J by 4 bases, with 8 bases between the two germline ends. This CDR3 spans 14 amino acids. Germline-derived CDR1 and CDR2 are SNHLY and FYNNEI. The CDR3 spells CASSEVGSYNEQFF. The DNA of the CDR3 is TGTGCCAGCAGTGAAGTGGGCAGTTACAATGAGCAGTTCTTC.

The chain recombines TRBV9 with TRBJ1-3; 7 positions agree with TRBD1. With 4 bases clipped from V and 2 bases from J, the junction kept 9 bases outside the gene matches. The CDR3 is 16 residues long. CDR1 is SGDLS, CDR2 YYNGEE, per germline. The CDR3 region is CASSPSSGGTGNTIYF. CDR3 bases: TGTGCCAGCAGCCCAAGCTCAGGGGGAACTGGAAACACCATATATTTT. The full variable domain, completed using reference TRBV9 and TRBJ1-3, is DSGVTQTPKHLITATGQRVTLRCSPRSGDLSVYWYQQSLDQGLQFLIQYYNGEERAKGNILERFSAQQFPDLHSELNLSSLELGDSALYFCASSPSSGGTGNTIYFGEGSWLTVV.

The V gene is TRBV12-5, the J gene TRBJ2-3, with 8 bases lining up with TRBD2. Germline trimming cut 6 bases from V and 4 bases from J; bases unmatched to any gene: 12. This CDR3 region has 16 residues. Germline CDR1 is LGHNT and CDR2 is FRNRAP. The CDR3 sequence is CASGAGGASNSDTQYF. The CDR3 coding sequence is TGTGCTAGTGGCGCCGGGGGGGCGAGTAACTCAGATACGCAGTATTTT.

By share of the sample, this clone is large. The V gene is TRBV10-3, the J gene TRBJ1-1; D is possibly TRBD1 (6 bases). In germline, CDR1 is ENHRY, CDR2 SYGVKD. Trimming shortened V by 4 bases and J by 5 bases, and 11 bases separated the two germline ends. CDR3 length equals 13 residues. CDR3 DNA sequence: TGTGCCATCAGTGTCGGGGGCAAGACTGAAGCTTTCTTT. Translation: CAISVGGKTEAFF.

This clone was seen more than once but under ten times. This chain connects TRBV6-5 to TRBJ2-7, with 10 bases fitting TRBD2. The CDR3 loop spans 15 amino acids. The V segment lost 5 bases and the J segment 2 bases; nucleotides outside the gene matches: 6. Germline V gene sequence: CDR1 MNHEY, CDR2 SVGAGI. CDR3 DNA: TGTGCCAGCAGTACAGGGACTAGCGCAGCCTACGAGCAGTACTTC. Amino acid sequence: CASSTGTSAAYEQYF.